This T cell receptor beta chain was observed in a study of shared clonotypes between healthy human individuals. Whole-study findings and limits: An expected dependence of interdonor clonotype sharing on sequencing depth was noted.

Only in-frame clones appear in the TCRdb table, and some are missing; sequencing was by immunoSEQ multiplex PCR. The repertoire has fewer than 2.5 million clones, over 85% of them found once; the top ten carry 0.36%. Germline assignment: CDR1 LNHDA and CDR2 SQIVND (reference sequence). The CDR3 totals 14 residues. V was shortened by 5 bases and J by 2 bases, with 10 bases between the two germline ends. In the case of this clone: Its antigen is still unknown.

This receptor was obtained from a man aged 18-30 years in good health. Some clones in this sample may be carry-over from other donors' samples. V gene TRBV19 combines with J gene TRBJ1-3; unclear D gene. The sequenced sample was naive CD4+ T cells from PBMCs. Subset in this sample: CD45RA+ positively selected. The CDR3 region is CASSPRSAGNTIYF. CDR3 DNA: TGTGCCAGTAGTCCCAGGTCGGCTGGAAACACCATATATTTT. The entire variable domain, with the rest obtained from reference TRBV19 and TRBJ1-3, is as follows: DGGITQSPKYLFRKEGQNVTLSCEQNLNHDAMYWYRQDPGQGLRLIYYSQIVNDFQKGDIAEGYSVSREKKESFPLTVTSAQKNPTAFYLCASSPRSAGNTIYFGEGSWLTVV.